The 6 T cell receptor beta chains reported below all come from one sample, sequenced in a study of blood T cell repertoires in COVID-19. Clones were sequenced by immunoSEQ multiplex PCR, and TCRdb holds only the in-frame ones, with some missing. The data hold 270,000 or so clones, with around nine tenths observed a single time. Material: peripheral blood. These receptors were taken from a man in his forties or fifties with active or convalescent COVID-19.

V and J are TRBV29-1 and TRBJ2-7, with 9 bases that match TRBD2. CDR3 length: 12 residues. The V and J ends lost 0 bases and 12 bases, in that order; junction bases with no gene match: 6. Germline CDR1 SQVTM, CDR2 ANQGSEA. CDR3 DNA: TGCAGCGTTGAAGAGGGGCGGGAGGGTCGGTACTTC. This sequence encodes CSVEEGREGRYF.

CDR3 protein: CASSQGASSGNTIYF. The CDR3 nucleotides read TGTGCCAGCAGTCAGGGGGCTAGCTCTGGAAACACCATATATTTT. This chain joins TRBV6-5 and TRBJ1-3; 8 nucleotides line up with TRBD1. Per germline, CDR1 MNHEY and CDR2 SVGAGI. The CDR3 length is 15 residues. J lost 0 bases, V lost 5 bases, and 3 bases had no gene match.

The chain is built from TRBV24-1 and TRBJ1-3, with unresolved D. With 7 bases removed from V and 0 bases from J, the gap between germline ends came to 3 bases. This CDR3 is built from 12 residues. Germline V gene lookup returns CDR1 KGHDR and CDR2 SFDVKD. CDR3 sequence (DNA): TGTGCCACCAGCGGCTCTGGAAACACCATATATTTT. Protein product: CATSGSGNTIYF.

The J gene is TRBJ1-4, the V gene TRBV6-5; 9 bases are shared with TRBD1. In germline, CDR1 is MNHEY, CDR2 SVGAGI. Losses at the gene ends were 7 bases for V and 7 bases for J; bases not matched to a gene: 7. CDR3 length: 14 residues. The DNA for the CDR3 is TGTGCCAGCACCTCCGGGACAGGGTTTGAAAAACTGTTTTTT. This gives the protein CASTSGTGFEKLFF.

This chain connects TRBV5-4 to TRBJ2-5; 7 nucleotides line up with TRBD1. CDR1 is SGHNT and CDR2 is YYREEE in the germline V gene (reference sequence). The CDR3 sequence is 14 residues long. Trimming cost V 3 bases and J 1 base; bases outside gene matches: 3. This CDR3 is CASSWGQSQETQYF. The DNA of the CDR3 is TGTGCCAGCAGCTGGGGACAGAGCCAAGAGACCCAGTACTTC. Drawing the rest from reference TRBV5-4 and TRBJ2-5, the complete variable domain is ETGVTQSPTHLIKTRGQQVTLRCSSQSGHNTVSWYQQALGQGPQFIFQYYREEENGRGNFPPRFSGLQFPNYSSELNVNALELDDSALYLCASSWGQSQETQYFGPGTRLLVL.

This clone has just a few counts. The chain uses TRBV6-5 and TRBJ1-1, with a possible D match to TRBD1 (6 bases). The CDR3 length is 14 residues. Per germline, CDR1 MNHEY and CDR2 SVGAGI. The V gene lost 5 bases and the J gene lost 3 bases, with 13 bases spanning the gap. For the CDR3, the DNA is TGTGCCAGCAGTCCCCGGGACATGGACACTGAAGCTTTCTTT. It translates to CASSPRDMDTEAFF.